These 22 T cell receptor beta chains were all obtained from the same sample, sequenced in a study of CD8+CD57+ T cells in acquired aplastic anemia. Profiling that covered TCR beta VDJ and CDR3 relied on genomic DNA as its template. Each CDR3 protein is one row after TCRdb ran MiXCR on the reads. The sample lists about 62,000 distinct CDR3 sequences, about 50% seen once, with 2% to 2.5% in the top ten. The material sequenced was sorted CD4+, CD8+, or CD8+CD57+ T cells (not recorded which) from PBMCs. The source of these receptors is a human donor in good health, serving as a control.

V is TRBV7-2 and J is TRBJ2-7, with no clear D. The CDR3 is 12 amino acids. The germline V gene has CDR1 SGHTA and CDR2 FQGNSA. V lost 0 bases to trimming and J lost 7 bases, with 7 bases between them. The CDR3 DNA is TGTGCCAGCAGCTTAGCGATCGGAGAGCAGTACGTC. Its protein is CASSLAIGEQYV.

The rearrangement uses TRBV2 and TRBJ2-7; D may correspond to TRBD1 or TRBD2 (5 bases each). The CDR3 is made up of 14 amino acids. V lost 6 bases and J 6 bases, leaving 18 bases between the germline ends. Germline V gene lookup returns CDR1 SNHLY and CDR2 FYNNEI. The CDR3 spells CASSRGTSWGEQYF. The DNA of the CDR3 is TGTGCCAGCAGCCGAGGGACCAGCTGGGGCGAGCAGTACTTC.

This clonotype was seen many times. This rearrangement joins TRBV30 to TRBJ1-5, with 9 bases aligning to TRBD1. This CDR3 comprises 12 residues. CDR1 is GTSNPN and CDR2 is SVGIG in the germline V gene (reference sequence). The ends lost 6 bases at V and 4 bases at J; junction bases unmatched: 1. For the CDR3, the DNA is TGTGCCTGTGGACAGGGGAATCAGCCCCAGCATTTT. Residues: CACGQGNQPQHF.

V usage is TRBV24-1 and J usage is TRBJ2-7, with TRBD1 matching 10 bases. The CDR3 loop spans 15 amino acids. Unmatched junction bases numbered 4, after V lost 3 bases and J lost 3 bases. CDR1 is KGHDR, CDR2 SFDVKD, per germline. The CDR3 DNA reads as TGTGCCACCAGTGATGTAGGACAGGGGGGCTACGAGCAGTACTTC. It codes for CATSDVGQGGYEQYF.

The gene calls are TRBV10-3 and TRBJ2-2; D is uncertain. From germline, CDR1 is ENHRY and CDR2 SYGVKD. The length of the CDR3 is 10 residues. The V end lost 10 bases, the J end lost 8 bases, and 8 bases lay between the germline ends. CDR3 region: CATEPGELFF. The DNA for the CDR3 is TGTGCCACCGAGCCGGGGGAGCTGTTTTTT.

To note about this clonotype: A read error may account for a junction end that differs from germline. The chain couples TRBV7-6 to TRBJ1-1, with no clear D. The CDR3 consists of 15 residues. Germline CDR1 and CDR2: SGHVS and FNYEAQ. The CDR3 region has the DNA TGTGCCAGCGGCTTAGAAGAAAGTTGGGGCACTGAAGCTTTCTTT. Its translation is CASGLEESWGTEAFF. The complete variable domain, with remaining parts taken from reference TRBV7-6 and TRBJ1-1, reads GAGVSQSPRYKVTKRGQDVALRCDPISGHVSLYWYRQALGQGPEFLTYFNYEAQQDKSGLPNDRFSAERPEGSISTLTIQRTEQRDSAMYRCASGLEESWGTEAFFGQGTRLTVV.

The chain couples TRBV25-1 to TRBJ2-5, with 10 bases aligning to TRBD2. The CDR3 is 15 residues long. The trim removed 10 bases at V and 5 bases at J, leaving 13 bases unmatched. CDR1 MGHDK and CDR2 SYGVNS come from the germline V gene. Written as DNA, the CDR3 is TGTGCCACCTGTGATCGGACTAGCGGAGGGGAGACCCAGTACTTC. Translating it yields CATCDRTSGGETQYF.

CDR3 residues: CASSFGLAGGSSYNEQFF. The DNA for the CDR3 is TGTGCCAGCAGCTTTGGACTAGCGGGAGGGAGCTCCTACAATGAGCAGTTCTTC. The rearrangement links TRBV11-2 to TRBJ2-1; 15 nucleotides line up with TRBD2. This CDR3 has 18 residues. V trimming: 3 bases; J trimming: 0 bases; junction bases outside the gene matches: 3. Germline V lookup: CDR1 SGHAT, CDR2 FQNNGV.

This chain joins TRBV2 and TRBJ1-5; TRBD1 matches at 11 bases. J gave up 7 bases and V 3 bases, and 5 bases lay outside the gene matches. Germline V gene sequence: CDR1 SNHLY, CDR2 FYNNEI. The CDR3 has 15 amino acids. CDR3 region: CASSERTGGRQPQHF. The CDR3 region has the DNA TGTGCCAGCAGTGAGCGGACAGGGGGCAGGCAGCCCCAGCATTTT.

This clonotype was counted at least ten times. CDR3 sequence (DNA): TGCAGTGCTCCCCCCCGGACGGATAGCAATCAGCCCCAGCATTTT. Residues: CSAPPRTDSNQPQHF. V is TRBV20-1 and J is TRBJ1-5; D is uncertain. The CDR3 consists of 15 residues. The V and J ends lost 5 bases and 0 bases respectively, with 14 bases between them. Germline values: CDR1 DFQATT, CDR2 SNEGSKA (reference sequence).

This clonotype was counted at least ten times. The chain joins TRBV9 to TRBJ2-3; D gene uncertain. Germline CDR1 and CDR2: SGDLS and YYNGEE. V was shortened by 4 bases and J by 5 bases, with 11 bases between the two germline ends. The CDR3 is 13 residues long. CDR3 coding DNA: TGTGCCAGCAGCCTACGGCCCGTAGATACGCAGTATTTT. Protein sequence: CASSLRPVDTQYF.

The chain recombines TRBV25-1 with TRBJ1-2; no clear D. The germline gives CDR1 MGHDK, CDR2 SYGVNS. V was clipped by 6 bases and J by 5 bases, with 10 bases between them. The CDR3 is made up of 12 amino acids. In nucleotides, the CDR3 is TGTGCCAGCAGCCAAGATGGGTATGGCTACACCTTC. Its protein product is CASSQDGYGYTF.

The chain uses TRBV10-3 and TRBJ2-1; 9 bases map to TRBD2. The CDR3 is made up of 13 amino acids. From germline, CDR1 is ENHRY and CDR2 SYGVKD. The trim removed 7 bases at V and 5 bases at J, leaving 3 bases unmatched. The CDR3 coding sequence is TGTGCCATCAATGGCGGGAGGGACAATGAGCAGTTCTTC. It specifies CAINGGRDNEQFF.

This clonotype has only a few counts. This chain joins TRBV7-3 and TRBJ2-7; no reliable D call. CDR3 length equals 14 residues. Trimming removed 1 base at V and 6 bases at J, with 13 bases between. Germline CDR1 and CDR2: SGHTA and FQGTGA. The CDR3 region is CASSLNWADGEQYF. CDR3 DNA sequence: TGTGCCAGCAGCTTAAATTGGGCTGATGGCGAGCAGTACTTC. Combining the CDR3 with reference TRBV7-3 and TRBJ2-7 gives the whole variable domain GAGVSQTPSNKVTEKGKYVELRCDPISGHTALYWYRQSLGQGPEFLIYFQGTGAADDSGLPNDRFFAVRPEGSVSTLKIQRTERGDSAVYLCASSLNWADGEQYFGPGTRLTVT.

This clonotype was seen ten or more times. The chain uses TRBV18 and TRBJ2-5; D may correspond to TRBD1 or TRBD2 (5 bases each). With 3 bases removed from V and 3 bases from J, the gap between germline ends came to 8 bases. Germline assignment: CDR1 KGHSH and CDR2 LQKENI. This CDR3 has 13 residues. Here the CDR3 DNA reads TGTGCCAGCTCACCGGGACCAAAAGAGACCCAGTACTTC. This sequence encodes CASSPGPKETQYF.

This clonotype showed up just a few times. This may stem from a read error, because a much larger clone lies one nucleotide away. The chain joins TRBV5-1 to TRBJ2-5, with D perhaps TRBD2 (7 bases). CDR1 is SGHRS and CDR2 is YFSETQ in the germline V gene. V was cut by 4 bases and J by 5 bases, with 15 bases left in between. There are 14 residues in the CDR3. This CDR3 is CASSREGGKETQYF. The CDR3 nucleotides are TGCGCCAGCAGCAGGGAGGGGGGCAAGGAGACCCAGTACTTC.

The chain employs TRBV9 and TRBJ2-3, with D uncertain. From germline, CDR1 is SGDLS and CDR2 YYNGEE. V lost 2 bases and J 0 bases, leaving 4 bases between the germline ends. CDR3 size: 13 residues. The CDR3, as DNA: TGTGCCAGCAGCGTGTCGAGCACAGATACGCAGTATTTT. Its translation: CASSVSSTDTQYF.

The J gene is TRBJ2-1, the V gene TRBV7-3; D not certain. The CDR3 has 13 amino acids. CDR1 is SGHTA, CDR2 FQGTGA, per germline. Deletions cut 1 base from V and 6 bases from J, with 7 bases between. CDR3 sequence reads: CASSLNGVNEQFF. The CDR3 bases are TGTGCCAGCAGCTTAAACGGCGTCAATGAGCAGTTCTTC.

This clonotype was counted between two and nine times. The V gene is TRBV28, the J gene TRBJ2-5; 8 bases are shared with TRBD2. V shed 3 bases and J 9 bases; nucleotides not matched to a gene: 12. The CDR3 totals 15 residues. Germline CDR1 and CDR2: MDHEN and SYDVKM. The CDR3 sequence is CASSFSGLAQRAQYF. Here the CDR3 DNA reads TGTGCCAGCAGTTTTAGCGGACTAGCCCAAAGGGCCCAGTACTTC.

The CDR3 DNA follows: TGTGCCATTCGGACTCCCCCTTCAGATACGCAGTATTTT. The encoded protein is CAIRTPPSDTQYF. The J gene is TRBJ2-3, the V gene TRBV24-1, with a tentative D call TRBD2 (5 bases). V was trimmed by 11 bases and J by 4 bases, leaving 15 bases between them. CDR1 and CDR2 from the germline V gene are KGHDR and SFDVKD. The CDR3 has 13 amino acids.

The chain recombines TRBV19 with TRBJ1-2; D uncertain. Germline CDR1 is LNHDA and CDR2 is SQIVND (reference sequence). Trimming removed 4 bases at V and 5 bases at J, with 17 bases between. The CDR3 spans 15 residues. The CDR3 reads CASSRAAPTFYGYTF. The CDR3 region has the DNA TGTGCCAGTAGTAGAGCGGCACCAACCTTTTATGGCTACACCTTC.

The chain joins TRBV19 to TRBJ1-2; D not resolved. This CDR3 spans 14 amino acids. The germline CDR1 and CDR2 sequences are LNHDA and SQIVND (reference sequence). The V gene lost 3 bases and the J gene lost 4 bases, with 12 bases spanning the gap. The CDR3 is CASSIGVLPYGYTF. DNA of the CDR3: TGTGCCAGTAGTATCGGGGTCCTGCCCTATGGCTACACCTTC.